This entry concerns a single T cell receptor beta chain. Its antigen is still unknown. V gave up 0 bases and J gave up 9 bases; unmatched junction bases: 9. This CDR3 spans 15 amino acids. In germline, CDR1 is SNHLY, CDR2 FYNNEI. These data come from a study of cytomegalovirus exposure and HLA in healthy donors. Looking at the study overall: An earlier analysis found 117 million unique TCR beta sequences from about 190 million T cells. When 398 donors were genotyped, roughly four fifths of them were found to fall in the Caucasian-associated ancestry cluster. Points from the study as a whole: Reported results showed that the classifier diagnosed cytomegalovirus status with high specificity and sensitivity. The dataset shows that most TCR sequences were rare, while some public TCRs occurred in many donors.

PCR primers comprised 60 Vbeta and 13 Jbeta primers. Sequencing was performed with immunoSEQ multiplex PCR; in TCRdb, only in-frame clones are kept and a portion is missing. The sample carries 150,000 to 200,000 clones, 75% to 80% recorded once. The sequencing sample was made of PBMCs. This receptor was identified in a man aged 40-49 years in good health and CMV-seropositive. The chain joins TRBV2 to TRBJ2-7, with TRBD1 identical over 9 bases. The CDR3 protein is CASSEARQGVSGQYF. The CDR3 nucleotides are TGTGCCAGCAGTGAAGCGCGACAGGGGGTTTCTGGGCAGTACTTC.